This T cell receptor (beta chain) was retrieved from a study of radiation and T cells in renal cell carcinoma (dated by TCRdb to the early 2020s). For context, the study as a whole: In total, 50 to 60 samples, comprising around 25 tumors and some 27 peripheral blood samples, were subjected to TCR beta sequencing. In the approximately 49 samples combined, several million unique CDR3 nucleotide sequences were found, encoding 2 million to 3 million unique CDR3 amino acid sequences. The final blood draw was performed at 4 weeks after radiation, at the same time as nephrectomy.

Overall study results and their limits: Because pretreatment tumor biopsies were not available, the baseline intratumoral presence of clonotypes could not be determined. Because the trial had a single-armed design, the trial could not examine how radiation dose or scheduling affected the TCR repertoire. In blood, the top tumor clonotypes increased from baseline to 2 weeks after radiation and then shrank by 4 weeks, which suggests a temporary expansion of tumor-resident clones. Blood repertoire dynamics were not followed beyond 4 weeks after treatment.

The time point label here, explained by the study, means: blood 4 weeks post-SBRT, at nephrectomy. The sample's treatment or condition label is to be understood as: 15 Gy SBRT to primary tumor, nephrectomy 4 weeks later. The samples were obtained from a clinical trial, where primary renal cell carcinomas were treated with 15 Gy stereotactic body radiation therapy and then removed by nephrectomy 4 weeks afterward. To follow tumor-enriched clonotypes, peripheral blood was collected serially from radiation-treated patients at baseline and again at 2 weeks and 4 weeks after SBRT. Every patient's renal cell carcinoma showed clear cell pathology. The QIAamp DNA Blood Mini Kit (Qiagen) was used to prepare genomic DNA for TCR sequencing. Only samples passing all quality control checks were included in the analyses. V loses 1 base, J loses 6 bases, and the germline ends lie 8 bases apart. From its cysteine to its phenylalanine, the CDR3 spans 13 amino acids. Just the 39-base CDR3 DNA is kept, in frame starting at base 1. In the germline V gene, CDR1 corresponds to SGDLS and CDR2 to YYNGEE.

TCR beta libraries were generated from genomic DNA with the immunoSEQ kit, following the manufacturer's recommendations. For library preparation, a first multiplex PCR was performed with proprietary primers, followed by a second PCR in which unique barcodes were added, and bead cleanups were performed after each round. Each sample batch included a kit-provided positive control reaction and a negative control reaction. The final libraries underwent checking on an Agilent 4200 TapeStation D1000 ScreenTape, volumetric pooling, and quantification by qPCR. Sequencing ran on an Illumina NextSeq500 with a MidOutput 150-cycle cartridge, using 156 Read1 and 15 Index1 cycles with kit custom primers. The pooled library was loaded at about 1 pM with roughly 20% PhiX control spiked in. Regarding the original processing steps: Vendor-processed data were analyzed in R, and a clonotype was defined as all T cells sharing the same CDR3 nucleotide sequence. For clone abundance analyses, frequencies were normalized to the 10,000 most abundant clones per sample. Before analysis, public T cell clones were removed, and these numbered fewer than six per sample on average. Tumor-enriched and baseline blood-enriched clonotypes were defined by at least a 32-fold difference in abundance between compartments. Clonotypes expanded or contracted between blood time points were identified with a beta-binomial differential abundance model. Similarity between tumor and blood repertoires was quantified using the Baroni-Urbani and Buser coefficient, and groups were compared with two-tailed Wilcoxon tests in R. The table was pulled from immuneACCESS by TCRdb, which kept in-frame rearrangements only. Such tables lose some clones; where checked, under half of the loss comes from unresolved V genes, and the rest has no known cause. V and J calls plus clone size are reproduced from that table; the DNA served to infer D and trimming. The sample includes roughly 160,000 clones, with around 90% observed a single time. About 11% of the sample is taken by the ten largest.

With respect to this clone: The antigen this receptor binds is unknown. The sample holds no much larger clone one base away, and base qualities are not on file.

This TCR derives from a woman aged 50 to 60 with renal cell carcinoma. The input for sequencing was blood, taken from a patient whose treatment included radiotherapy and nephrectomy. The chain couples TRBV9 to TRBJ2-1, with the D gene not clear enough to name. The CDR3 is CASSVRVSNEQFF. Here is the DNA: TGTGCCAGCAGCGTACGAGTGAGCAATGAGCAGTTCTTC.